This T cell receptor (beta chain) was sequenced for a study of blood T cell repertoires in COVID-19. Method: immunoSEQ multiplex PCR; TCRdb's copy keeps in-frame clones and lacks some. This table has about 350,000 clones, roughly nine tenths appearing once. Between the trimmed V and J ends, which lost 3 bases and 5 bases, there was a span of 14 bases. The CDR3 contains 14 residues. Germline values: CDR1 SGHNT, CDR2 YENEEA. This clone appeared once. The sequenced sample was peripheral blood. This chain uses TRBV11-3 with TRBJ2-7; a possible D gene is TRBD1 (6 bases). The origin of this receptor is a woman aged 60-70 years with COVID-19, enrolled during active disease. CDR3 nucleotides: TGTGCCAGCAGCTTCGGGCAGAGGGGGAACGAGCAGTACTTC. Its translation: CASSFGQRGNEQYF.